These 21 T cell receptor beta chains came from one sample sequenced in a study of control samples from healthy donors and cancer patients. The protocol was immunoSEQ multiplex PCR, while the TCRdb copy is restricted to in-frame clones and leaves out a portion. This sample has around 130,000 clones; about nine tenths occur once, and the top ten carry about 7.9%. What was sequenced was PBMCs. Every receptor here comes from a man aged 50-59 years with head and neck cancer.

The chain joins TRBV27 to TRBJ2-1, with D maybe TRBD1 (6 bases). Germline V CDR1 and CDR2: MNHEY, SMNVEV (reference sequence). The CDR3 consists of 15 residues. V shed 9 bases and J shed 0 bases, with 15 bases lying between them. The CDR3 here is CASKPRDNSYNEQFF. The CDR3 DNA reads TGTGCCAGTAAGCCCCGGGACAACTCCTACAATGAGCAGTTCTTC.

The rearrangement links TRBV15 to TRBJ2-5; no firm D call. Germline V CDR1 and CDR2: LNHNV, YYDKDF (reference sequence). The CDR3 runs to 16 residues. V lost 0 bases to trimming and J lost 0 bases, with 11 bases between them. CDR3 bases: TGTGCCACCAGCAGAGATAGACCATCGTACCAAGAGACCCAGTACTTC. Residues: CATSRDRPSYQETQYF.

The chain links TRBV7-8 to TRBJ2-7; D gene uncertain. With 1 base removed from V and 2 bases from J, the gap between germline ends came to 3 bases. CDR1 is SGHVS and CDR2 is FQNEAQ in the germline V gene. The CDR3 sequence is 12 residues long. The CDR3 region is CASSLEPYEQYF. The CDR3 DNA follows: TGTGCCAGCAGCTTAGAGCCCTACGAGCAGTACTTC. The full variable domain, completed using reference TRBV7-8 and TRBJ2-7, is GAGVSQSPRYKVAKRGQDVALRCDPISGHVSLFWYQQALGQGPEFLTYFQNEAQLDKSGLPSDRFFAERPEGSVSTLKIQRTQQEDSAVYLCASSLEPYEQYFGPGTRLTVT.

This chain uses TRBV5-1 with TRBJ2-2, with D perhaps being TRBD1 or TRBD2 (5 bases each). Germline V gene lookup returns CDR1 SGHRS and CDR2 YFSETQ. V was shortened by 2 bases and J by 2 bases, with 10 bases between the two germline ends. This CDR3 has 15 amino acids. CDR3 DNA sequence: TGCGCCAGCAGCTTTCAAAGGGACAACACCGGGGAGCTGTTTTTT. It translates to CASSFQRDNTGELFF.

The rearrangement joins TRBV2 to TRBJ2-1, with 14 nucleotides matching TRBD2. CDR1 and CDR2 (germline): SNHLY, FYNNEI. The trim removed 9 bases at V and 14 bases at J, leaving 12 bases unmatched. This CDR3 spans 14 amino acids. The CDR3 nucleotides are TGTGCCAGGGCATTTGGGACTAGCGGGAGAGGGAAGTTCTTC. Protein sequence: CARAFGTSGRGKFF.

This chain connects TRBV7-9 to TRBJ1-1; weak D call: TRBD1 (5 bases). V was pared by 6 bases and J by 4 bases, with 15 bases between. This CDR3 spans 14 amino acids. Germline V gene sequence: CDR1 SEHNR, CDR2 FQNEAQ (reference sequence). The CDR3 sequence: CASSPQGVSTEAFF. The CDR3 nucleotides read TGTGCCAGCAGTCCCCAGGGAGTGAGCACTGAAGCTTTCTTT. The variable domain in full, completed from reference TRBV7-9 and TRBJ1-1, reads DTGVSQNPRHKITKRGQNVTFRCDPISEHNRLYWYRQTLGQGPEFLTYFQNEAQLEKSRLLSDRFSAERPKGSFSTLEIQRTEQGDSAMYLCASSPQGVSTEAFFGQGTRLTVV.

The rearrangement links TRBV28 to TRBJ1-5; weak D call: TRBD1 (5 bases). The germline V gene encodes CDR1 MDHEN and CDR2 SYDVKM. V lost 1 base and J lost 6, with 10 bases in between. The CDR3 runs to 14 residues. The CDR3, as DNA: TGTGCCAGCAGTTTATCCGGGGGACTTCAGCCCCAGCATTTT. Translating it yields CASSLSGGLQPQHF. The whole variable domain, filled in from reference TRBV28 and TRBJ1-5, reads DVKVTQSSRYLVKRTGEKVFLECVQDMDHENMFWYRQDPGLGLRLIYFSYDVKMKEKGDIPEGYSVSREKKERFSLILESASTNQTSMYLCASSLSGGLQPQHFGDGTRLSIL.

This chain uses TRBV24-1 with TRBJ2-7; D is possibly TRBD1 or TRBD2 (5 bases each). The germline V gene has CDR1 KGHDR and CDR2 SFDVKD. The CDR3 consists of 13 residues. V was clipped by 4 bases and J by 9 bases, with 15 bases between them. CDR3 sequence (DNA): TGTGCCACCAGTGAGCGACAGTTCGGAGGGCAGTACTTC. It yields the protein CATSERQFGGQYF.

CDR3 residues: CASSLAGTGTYTF. DNA of the CDR3: TGCGCCAGCAGCTTGGCCGGGACAGGGACCTACACCTTC. The rearrangement uses TRBV5-1 and TRBJ1-2, with 9 positions matching TRBD1. CDR3 length: 13 residues. The germline V gene has CDR1 SGHRS and CDR2 YFSETQ. Trimming at V came to 0 bases and at J to 10 bases, leaving 4 bases not matched to a gene. Using reference TRBV5-1 and TRBJ1-2 for the parts outside the CDR3, the full variable domain is KAGVTQTPRYLIKTRGQQVTLSCSPISGHRSVSWYQQTPGQGLQFLFEYFSETQRNKGNFPGRFSGRQFSNSRSEMNVSTLELGDSALYLCASSLAGTGTYTFGSGTRLTVV.

The chain recombines TRBV4-2 with TRBJ2-1, with D perhaps matching TRBD1 (6 bases). This CDR3 comprises 14 residues. Germline V CDR1 and CDR2: LGHNA, YNFKEQ. The germline V and J ends were trimmed by 0 bases and 4 bases, with 7 bases remaining between them. This CDR3 is CASSQDTGYNEQFF. The CDR3 region has the DNA TGTGCCAGCAGCCAAGATACAGGGTACAATGAGCAGTTCTTC.

The chain couples TRBV11-1 to TRBJ2-1, with TRBD1 matching over 8 bases. This CDR3 spans 12 amino acids. Germline values: CDR1 SGHAT, CDR2 FQDESV (reference sequence). The V segment lost 4 bases and the J segment 11 bases; nucleotides outside the gene matches: 4. This chain's CDR3 is CASSSTGVQQFF. The CDR3 DNA sequence: TGTGCCAGCAGCTCGACAGGGGTCCAGCAGTTCTTC.

The chain recombines TRBV15 with TRBJ1-2; D is possibly TRBD1 (5 bases). The CDR3 has 15 amino acids. Germline V CDR1 and CDR2: LNHNV, YYDKDF (reference sequence). Between the trimmed V and J ends, which lost 5 bases and 2 bases, there was a span of 15 bases. The CDR3 reads CATSGYVGTNYGYTF. Written as DNA, the CDR3 is TGTGCCACCAGCGGTTATGTGGGGACCAACTATGGCTACACCTTC.

The V gene is TRBV28, the J gene TRBJ2-5; TRBD2 matches 13 bases. This CDR3 region has 14 residues. Per germline, CDR1 MDHEN and CDR2 SYDVKM. V shed 5 bases, J shed 6 bases, and the junction held 3 bases outside the gene matches. In DNA, the CDR3 is TGTGCCAGCAGTGGGACTAGCGGGACTAAGACCCAGTACTTC. Its translation: CASSGTSGTKTQYF.

The count of this clone is one. The rearrangement uses TRBV9 and TRBJ2-3, with TRBD1 identical over 10 bases. Trimming cost V 4 bases and J 0 bases; bases outside gene matches: 5. Germline assignment: CDR1 SGDLS and CDR2 YYNGEE. This CDR3 has 16 residues. CDR3 sequence (DNA): TGTGCCAGCAGCTCGCGACAGGGGGCAAGCACAGATACGCAGTATTTT. Its protein is CASSSRQGASTDTQYF. Drawing the rest from reference TRBV9 and TRBJ2-3, the complete variable domain is DSGVTQTPKHLITATGQRVTLRCSPRSGDLSVYWYQQSLDQGLQFLIQYYNGEERAKGNILERFSAQQFPDLHSELNLSSLELGDSALYFCASSSRQGASTDTQYFGPGTRLTVL.

The CDR3 coding sequence is TGTGCCAGCAGCTTAGAATTAACAGGGGGAAAACAGCATTTT. This encodes CASSLELTGGKQHF. The chain links TRBV11-2 to TRBJ1-5; 8 bases are shared with TRBD1. The CDR3 extends over 14 amino acids. Germline loops: CDR1 SGHAT, CDR2 FQNNGV. V was clipped by 0 bases and J by 13 bases; unmatched bases: 8. Based on the CDR3 plus reference TRBV11-2 and TRBJ1-5, the full variable domain is EAGVAQSPRYKIIEKRQSVAFWCNPISGHATLYWYQQILGQGPKLLIQFQNNGVVDDSQLPKDRFSAERLKGVDSTLKIQPAKLEDSAVYLCASSLELTGGKQHFGDGTRLSIL.

This clone was seen a few times. This chain uses TRBV5-1 with TRBJ1-5, with D tentatively TRBD1 (5 bases). This CDR3 region has 14 residues. The V gene's germline CDR1 is SGHRS and CDR2 YFSETQ. V dropped 4 bases and J dropped 0 bases, with 8 bases sitting between them. The CDR3 region is CASSPTDSNQPQHF. In DNA, the CDR3 is TGCGCCAGCAGCCCGACAGATAGCAATCAGCCCCAGCATTTT.

This clone was observed once. The rearrangement links TRBV6-2 or TRBV6-3 to TRBJ2-5; 9 bases line up with TRBD2. The V gene's germline CDR1 is MNHEY and CDR2 SVGEGT. This CDR3 has 15 amino acids. V lost 5 bases to trimming and J lost 4 bases; unmatched junction nucleotides: 8. The CDR3 coding sequence is TGTGCCAGCAGTACCCCGACTAGCGGTAGAGAGACCCAGTACTTC. It is translated as CASSTPTSGRETQYF.

The J gene is TRBJ1-4, the V gene TRBV10-3, with TRBD1 as a possible D gene (6 bases). Trimming took off 11 bases at V and 8 bases at J, with 15 bases between the two ends. The CDR3 is made up of 12 amino acids. Looked up from germline, CDR1 is ENHRY and CDR2 is SYGVKD. CDR3 protein: CAVKGVKEKLFF. DNA of the CDR3: TGTGCCGTTAAGGGGGTTAAGGAAAAACTGTTTTTT.

This clone was seen a few times. V and J are TRBV7-2 and TRBJ2-3; TRBD2 aligns across 9 bases. Germline trimming cut 5 bases from V and 4 bases from J; bases unmatched to any gene: 4. The CDR3 consists of 14 residues. CDR1 is SGHTA, CDR2 FQGNSA, per germline. The CDR3 region has the DNA TGTGCCAGCAGCATAGGACTAGCGCCAGATACGCAGTATTTT. Its protein product is CASSIGLAPDTQYF.

This chain links TRBV12-5 with TRBJ1-1; D is undetermined. V lost 1 base to trimming and J lost 6 bases, with 21 bases between them. Germline CDR1 is LGHNT and CDR2 is FRNRAP. This CDR3 has 17 residues. This CDR3 is CASGLALTSVLVPEAFF. The CDR3 region has the DNA TGTGCTAGTGGTTTGGCCCTGACAAGCGTCTTGGTCCCTGAAGCTTTCTTT.

The chain links TRBV15 to TRBJ1-5; 9 bases agree with TRBD1. Trimming cost V 3 bases and J 6 bases; bases outside gene matches: 6. This CDR3 has 15 amino acids. CDR1 LNHNV and CDR2 YYDKDF come from the germline V gene (reference sequence). The CDR3 loop is CATSRLTGGGQPQHF. Written as DNA, the CDR3 is TGTGCCACCAGCAGGCTCACAGGGGGCGGTCAGCCCCAGCATTTT.